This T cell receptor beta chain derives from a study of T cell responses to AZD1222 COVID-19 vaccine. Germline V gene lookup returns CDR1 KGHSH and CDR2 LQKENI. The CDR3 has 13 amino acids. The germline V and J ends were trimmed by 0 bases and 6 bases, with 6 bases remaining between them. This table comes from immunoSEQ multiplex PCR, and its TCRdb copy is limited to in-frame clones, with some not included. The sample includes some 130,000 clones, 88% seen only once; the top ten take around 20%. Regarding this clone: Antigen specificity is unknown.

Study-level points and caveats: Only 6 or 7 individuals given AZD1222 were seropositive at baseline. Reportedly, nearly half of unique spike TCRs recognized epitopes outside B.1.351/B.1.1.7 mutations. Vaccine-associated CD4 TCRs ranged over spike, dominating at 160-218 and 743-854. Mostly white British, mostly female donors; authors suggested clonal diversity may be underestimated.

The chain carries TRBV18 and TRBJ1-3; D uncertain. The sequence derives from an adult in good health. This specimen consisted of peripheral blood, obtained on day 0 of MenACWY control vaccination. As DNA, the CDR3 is TGTGCCAGCTCACCACCAGCCGAAAACACCATATATTTT. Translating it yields CASSPPAENTIYF.